A single sample gave rise to the 10 T cell receptor beta chains below, sequenced in a study of OX40 agonist ivuxolimab in advanced cancers. The table came from immunoSEQ multiplex PCR; TCRdb's copy has only in-frame clones and leaves some out. The sample lists around 80,000 clones; around nine tenths were seen once. Material: CD4+ or CD8+ T cells sorted from blood, obtained in a trial of the OX40 agonist ivuxolimab. Receptors were obtained from an adult with an advanced solid tumor such as melanoma, head and neck, liver or kidney cancer.

This clone is a singleton in its sample. Written as DNA, the CDR3 is TGTGCCTGGAGTGGTGGGGCGACGAACACCGGGGAGCTGTTTTTT. Translation gives CAWSGGATNTGELFF. The chain uses TRBV30 and TRBJ2-2, with D possibly being TRBD1 (5 bases). The CDR3 has 15 residues. V lost 1 base, J lost 0 bases, and 9 bases lay in between. Germline-derived CDR1 and CDR2 are GTSNPN and SVGIG (reference sequence).

The chain employs TRBV15 and TRBJ2-7, with D maybe TRBD1 (6 bases). The germline V gene has CDR1 LNHNV and CDR2 YYDKDF (reference sequence). The CDR3 is 14 residues long. The V and J ends lost 4 bases and 0 bases respectively, with 10 bases between them. In DNA, the CDR3 is TGTGCCACCAGCAAGCCGGACAGCTCCTACGAGCAGTACTTC. As protein: CATSKPDSSYEQYF.

The chain employs TRBV9 and TRBJ2-1; D possibly corresponds to TRBD2 (6 bases). The CDR3 has 16 residues. Germline V CDR1 and CDR2: SGDLS, YYNGEE. Trimming took 4 bases from V and 2 from J, leaving 16 bases between them. CDR3 residues: CASSLTSVRTYNEQFF. CDR3 DNA: TGTGCCAGCAGCTTGACTAGTGTTCGGACCTACAATGAGCAGTTCTTC.

This rearrangement joins TRBV6-1 to TRBJ1-1; D not certain. The germline V gene has CDR1 MNHNS and CDR2 SASEGT. CDR3 length equals 15 residues. V was pared by 7 bases and J by 0 bases, with 15 bases between. This CDR3 reads CASMEGGWVNTEAFF. CDR3 DNA: TGTGCCAGCATGGAAGGTGGTTGGGTGAACACTGAAGCTTTCTTT.

The chain employs TRBV4-2 and TRBJ1-6; 8 nucleotides line up with TRBD1. After removal of 6 bases from V and 8 bases from J, the junction contained 6 bases not matched to a gene. Germline V gene sequence: CDR1 LGHNA, CDR2 YNFKEQ. The CDR3 length is 14 residues. As DNA, the CDR3 is TGTGCCAGCAGACAGGACAGGGAGTATTCACCCCTCCACTTT. Its protein product is CASRQDREYSPLHF.

The CDR3 loop reads CASSTDRSSYNEQFF. The CDR3 DNA reads as TGTGCCAGCAGCACAGACAGGAGCTCCTACAATGAGCAGTTCTTC. J is TRBJ2-1 and V is TRBV27; TRBD1 is a possible D gene (6 bases). Germline CDR1 and CDR2: MNHEY and SMNVEV (reference sequence). Trimming cost V 6 bases and J 0 bases, with 12 bases left between them. The CDR3 sequence is 15 residues long.

This sequence joins TRBV11-1 and TRBJ1-5; TRBD1 might be the D (6 bases). The CDR3 loop spans 13 amino acids. Trimming shortened V by 5 bases and J by 2 bases, and 7 bases separated the two germline ends. Germline V gives CDR1 SGHAT, CDR2 FQDESV (reference sequence). CDR3 DNA: TGTGCCAGCAGCCGGACAGGCAATCAGCCCCAGCATTTT. Protein product: CASSRTGNQPQHF.

This chain uses TRBV2 with TRBJ2-1; 11 positions agree with TRBD2. The junction had 12 bases not matched to a gene; V was cut back by 2 bases and J by 6 bases. The germline V gene encodes CDR1 SNHLY and CDR2 FYNNEI. The CDR3 extends over 18 amino acids. CDR3 nucleotides: TGTGCCAGCAGTGAAATAGCGAGGACTAGCGGGTTTCGCAATGAGCAGTTCTTC. Translating gives CASSEIARTSGFRNEQFF.

V gene TRBV6-1 combines with J gene TRBJ1-5; D is undetermined. The CDR3 runs to 14 residues. CDR1 MNHNS and CDR2 SASEGT come from the germline V gene. V shed 2 bases and J shed 3 bases, with 8 bases lying between them. For the CDR3, the DNA is TGTGCCAGCAGTGAAAAGGGTTTCAATCAGCCCCAGCATTTT. Residues: CASSEKGFNQPQHF.

This chain links TRBV18 with TRBJ2-3; D may match TRBD1 or TRBD2 (6 bases each). Germline V gene sequence: CDR1 KGHSH, CDR2 LQKENI. The V end lost 3 bases, the J end lost 3 bases, and 16 bases lay between the germline ends. The CDR3 covers 16 residues. CDR3 nucleotide sequence: TGTGCCAGCTCACCCCTCACAGGGAGGAGGACAGATACGCAGTATTTT. Translating gives CASSPLTGRRTDTQYF. Using reference TRBV18 and TRBJ2-3 for the parts outside the CDR3, the full variable domain is NAGVMQNPRHLVRRRGQEARLRCSPMKGHSHVYWYRQLPEEGLKFMVYLQKENIIDESGMPKERFSAEFPKEGPSILRIQQVVRGDSAAYFCASSPLTGRRTDTQYFGPGTRLTVL.